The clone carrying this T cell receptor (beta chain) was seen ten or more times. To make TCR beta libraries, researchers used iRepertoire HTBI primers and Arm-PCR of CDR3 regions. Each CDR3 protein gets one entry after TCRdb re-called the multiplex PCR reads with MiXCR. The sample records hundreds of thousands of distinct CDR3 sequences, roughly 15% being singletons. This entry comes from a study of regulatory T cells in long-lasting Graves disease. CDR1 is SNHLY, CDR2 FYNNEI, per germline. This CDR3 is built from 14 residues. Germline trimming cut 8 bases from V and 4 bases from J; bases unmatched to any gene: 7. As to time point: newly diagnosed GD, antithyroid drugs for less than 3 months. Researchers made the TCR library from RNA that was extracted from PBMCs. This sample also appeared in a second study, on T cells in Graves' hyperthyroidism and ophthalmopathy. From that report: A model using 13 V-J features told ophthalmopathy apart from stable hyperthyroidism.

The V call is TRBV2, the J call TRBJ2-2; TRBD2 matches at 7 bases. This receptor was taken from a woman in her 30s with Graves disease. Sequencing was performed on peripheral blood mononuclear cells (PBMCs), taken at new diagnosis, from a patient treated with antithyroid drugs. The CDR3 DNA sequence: TGTGCCAGCTCCCTAGCGGAACTCACCGGGGAGCTGTTTTTT. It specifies CASSLAELTGELFF.